These T cell receptor beta chains were read from a single sample in a study of cytomegalovirus exposure and HLA in healthy donors. The table came from immunoSEQ multiplex PCR; TCRdb's copy has only in-frame clones and leaves some out. The repertoire holds 150,000 to 200,000 clones, with roughly 13% as singletons. Input material: PBMCs. All receptors come from a man in his fifties in good health and CMV-seropositive. CDR3s include the opening cysteine and the closing phenylalanine or tryptophan. The order of the fields is J gene, D gene, clone size, V gene, CDR3 DNA, CDR3 protein. The D gene is left open where the match is weak. Size is stated for part of the rows, as once, few or many counts, or as a class when the clone is expanded.

TRBJ1-5,-,-,TRBV6-1,TGTGCCAGCAGTGAAAAGGGGGGGAGCAATCAGCCCCAGCATTTT,CASSEKGGSNQPQHF
TRBJ2-7,TRBD1,few,TRBV7-6,TGTGCCAGCAGCTCAGAACAGGGGGCTTTCTACGAGCAGTACTTC,CASSSEQGAFYEQYF
TRBJ2-3,-,few,TRBV2,TGTGCCAGCAGTGGGGAGAAAACAGATACGCAGTATTTT,CASSGEKTDTQYF
TRBJ1-5,-,few,TRBV28,TGTGCCAGCAGTCAGGTTGGGCTTGGTACACCCCAGCATTTT,CASSQVGLGTPQHF
TRBJ1-2,-,-,TRBV9,TGTGCCAGCAGCGTAGACCGAACGGGGGGCTACACCTTC,CASSVDRTGGYTF
TRBJ1-1,TRBD1,few,TRBV6-1,TGTGCCAGCAGTAAGGAGGGGGCGGAGTACACTGAAGCTTTCTTT,CASSKEGAEYTEAFF
TRBJ2-3,-,-,TRBV11-3,TGTGCCAGCAGCTTAGGGGCCCGAAGCACAGATACGCAGTATTTT,CASSLGARSTDTQYF
TRBJ2-6,-,-,TRBV19,TGTGCCAGTAGCCTTAGGACAGTCTCTGGGGCCAACGTCCTGACTTTC,CASSLRTVSGANVLTF
TRBJ2-3,TRBD1,-,TRBV7-3,TGTGCCAGCAGCTTTGGCCACGGAGACAGGGGGCGGGATACGCAGTATTTT,CASSFGHGDRGRDTQYF
TRBJ2-2,TRBD2,-,TRBV19,TGTGCCAGTAGTACTAGCGGGGGCCGGGCCGGGGAGCTGTTTTTT,CASSTSGGRAGELFF
TRBJ1-1,-,few,TRBV6-5,TGTGCCAGCAGTTACTCTCGAGGGGACTACGAAGCTTTCTTT,CASSYSRGDYEAFF
TRBJ1-6,-,few,TRBV9,TGTGCCAGCAGCGTAGAGCTAGAGTCACCCCTCCACTTT,CASSVELESPLHF
TRBJ1-6,-,few,TRBV9,TGTGCCAGCAGTACCGGGACTGTCATTAGTCCCCTCCACTTT,CASSTGTVISPLHF
TRBJ2-2,TRBD2,few,TRBV5-5,TGTGCCAGCAGCTCAGAGCGGGGGGCCCTCACCGGGGAGCTGTTTTTT,CASSSERGALTGELFF
TRBJ2-5,TRBD2,-,TRBV4-1,TGCGCCAGCAGCCAAGTGTGGGTAGCGGGGGGATCTTCCCAAGAGACCCAGTACTTC,CASSQVWVAGGSSQETQYF
TRBJ1-2,TRBD1,-,TRBV28,TGTGCCAGCAGTCCCGGGGGACAGGACTATGGCTACACCTTC,CASSPGGQDYGYTF
TRBJ2-1,-,few,TRBV28,TGTGCCAGCCGGGACAATGAGCAGTTCTTC,CASRDNEQFF
TRBJ2-4,TRBD2,few,TRBV5-4,TGTGCGGCGGCCGGGAGGGGTGACAACATTCAGTACTTC,CAAAGRGDNIQYF
TRBJ2-7,-,-,TRBV7-9,TGTGCCAGCTTATACCCGGGACAGGGACTAGACGAGCAGTACTTC,CASLYPGQGLDEQYF
TRBJ2-3,-,few,TRBV11-3,TGTGCCAGCAGGGGTCTAGGCGGCGTGGTAGATACGCAGTATTTT,CASRGLGGVVDTQYF
TRBJ1-2,-,few,TRBV5-6,TGTGCCAGCAGAGGGGGAAGCGGAGGCTACACCTTC,CASRGGSGGYTF
TRBJ1-3,TRBD1,-,TRBV5-1,TGCGCCAGCAGCACCTACCCAGGGGGCGCTGGAAACACCATATATTTT,CASSTYPGGAGNTIYF
TRBJ1-1,-,few,TRBV7-2,TGTGCCAGCAGCCCTCCGGCCGCGGGGGGCACTGAAGCTTTCTTT,CASSPPAAGGTEAFF
TRBJ1-3,-,few,TRBV18,TGTGCCAGCTCGGTAGGGGGATCCGGAAACACCATATATTTT,CASSVGGSGNTIYF
TRBJ1-1,TRBD1,-,TRBV6-5,TGTGCCAGCAGTCAACAGGGGGTCCGCGCCACTGAAGCTTTCTTT,CASSQQGVRATEAFF
TRBJ2-5,TRBD2,-,TRBV6-5,TGTGCCAGCTTATCAAGAGGGGAGGGGTCGGAGACCCAGTACTTC,CASLSRGEGSETQYF
TRBJ2-3,-,-,TRBV29-1,TGCAGCGTGGGAAGGACAGACCGTAGGGATACGCAGTATTTT,CSVGRTDRRDTQYF
TRBJ1-1,-,-,TRBV30,TGTGCCTGGAGTAACAGACCGAACACTGAAGCTTTCTTT,CAWSNRPNTEAFF
TRBJ2-5,TRBD2,-,TRBV28,TGTGCCAGCAGTTTTGACGGGGGGGCCCAGACCCAGTACTTC,CASSFDGGAQTQYF
TRBJ1-2,-,few,TRBV30,TGTGCCTGGATATCCGGGGGGCGCCCCTATGGCTACACCTTC,CAWISGGRPYGYTF
TRBJ1-5,-,-,TRBV6-1,TGTGCCAGCAGTGAAGCCAACAATCAGCCCCAGCATTTT,CASSEANNQPQHF
TRBJ1-2,-,-,TRBV10-3,TGTGCCATCAGTGGGACCGGGACAAACTATGGCTACACCTTC,CAISGTGTNYGYTF
TRBJ1-1,-,few,TRBV5-1,TGCGCCAGCAGCTTGGCAGGTCAGCTGAACACTGAAGCTTTCTTT,CASSLAGQLNTEAFF
TRBJ2-7,TRBD1,few,TRBV4-1,TGCGCCAGCAGCCAATCGACAGGGAGGTACTTC,CASSQSTGRYF
TRBJ1-1,-,-,TRBV27,TGTGCCAGCAGTTTCGAGGCCAGGACTTACACTGAAGCTTTCTTT,CASSFEARTYTEAFF
TRBJ1-3,-,few,TRBV18,TGTGCCAGCTCACCAGCTGGACAGTTTTATGGAAACACCATATATTTT,CASSPAGQFYGNTIYF
TRBJ2-3,-,-,TRBV5-1,TGCGCCAGCAGCTTGGAGGTCAGGGGTTCCACAGATACGCAGTATTTT,CASSLEVRGSTDTQYF
TRBJ1-1,-,few,TRBV7-2,TGTGCCAGCAGCTTAGAAAGGGGGGGCACTGAAGCTTTCTTT,CASSLERGGTEAFF
TRBJ1-3,-,-,TRBV6-5,TGTGCCAGCAGTCGGACGGGGGACTCTGGAAACACCATATATTTT,CASSRTGDSGNTIYF
TRBJ1-3,-,-,TRBV6-1,TGTGCCAGTACGAGCTCTGGAAACACCATATATTTT,CASTSSGNTIYF
TRBJ2-6,TRBD1,-,TRBV18,TGTGCCAGCTCACTCTCCGGGACAGGCTTCTCTGGGGCCAACGTCCTGACTTTC,CASSLSGTGFSGANVLTF
TRBJ1-1,-,few,TRBV28,TGTGCCAGCAGTTTACCCGGGGTGGCTTTCTTT,CASSLPGVAFF
TRBJ1-2,-,-,TRBV5-6,TGTGCCAGCAGCCTTCCCGGGGGACGGCGAAGAGGCTACACCTTC,CASSLPGGRRRGYTF
TRBJ1-1,TRBD1,few,TRBV12-5,TGTGCTAGTGGTTTGGAAACAGGGGGCGGGAACACTGAAGCTTTCTTT,CASGLETGGGNTEAFF